This T cell receptor (beta chain) comes out of a study of response to subunit inactivated influenza vaccine. Findings and caveats of the study: Each seasonal influenza vaccination, the authors suggested, recruits few new T cells.

With regard to this clonotype: Its antigen is as yet unknown.

CDR1 LNHDA and CDR2 SQIVND come from the germline V gene (reference sequence). This CDR3 has 17 amino acids. V gave up 0 bases and J gave up 1 base, with 14 bases separating them. TCRdb used MiXCR to reprocess the RT-PCR reads, holding one entry per CDR3 protein. Here the sample spans a few hundred thousand distinct CDR3 sequences, roughly 22% being singletons. This sequence was found in a man aged 50-75 years who received an inactivated influenza vaccine. The chain recombines TRBV19 with TRBJ2-3; D possibly matches TRBD1 or TRBD2 (5 bases each). Sequencing was performed on PBMCs from blood, taken about 20 months after vaccination. The CDR3 coding sequence is TGTGCCAGTAGTATAGATCCCCGGGACGCTGGCACAGATACGCAGTATTTT. It yields the protein CASSIDPRDAGTDTQYF.